This TCR beta chain was profiled in a study of cytomegalovirus exposure and HLA in healthy donors. Study-wide context: The use of the same platform for the roughly 110 validation repertoires and the 600 to 800 first-cohort repertoires was reported by a later analysis. Overall study results and limits: The authors confirmed in vitro that three CMV-associated chains were specific for CMV antigens. 164 TCR beta chains were listed as cytomegalovirus-associated.

Produced via immunoSEQ multiplex PCR; TCRdb's table is partial and in-frame only. This table has 150,000 to 250,000 clones, roughly 81% appearing once. About this clone itself: Its matching antigen is unknown.

The study drew the donors from its approximately 120-subject validation cohort, separate from the 666-subject first cohort. This sequence originates from a woman aged 25 to 45 in good health and CMV-seronegative. Sequencing used PBMCs.

CDR3 in DNA: TGTGCCAGCAGTTTACCCGCCTACGAGCAGTACTTC. This encodes CASSLPAYEQYF. V and J are TRBV28 and TRBJ2-7; D is unresolved. This CDR3 is built from 12 residues. V shed 2 bases and J shed 2 bases, with 4 bases lying between them. Germline V gives CDR1 MDHEN, CDR2 SYDVKM. The full variable domain, rest sourced from reference TRBV28 and TRBJ2-7, is DVKVTQSSRYLVKRTGEKVFLECVQDMDHENMFWYRQDPGLGLRLIYFSYDVKMKEKGDIPEGYSVSREKKERFSLILESASTNQTSMYLCASSLPAYEQYFGPGTRLTVT.